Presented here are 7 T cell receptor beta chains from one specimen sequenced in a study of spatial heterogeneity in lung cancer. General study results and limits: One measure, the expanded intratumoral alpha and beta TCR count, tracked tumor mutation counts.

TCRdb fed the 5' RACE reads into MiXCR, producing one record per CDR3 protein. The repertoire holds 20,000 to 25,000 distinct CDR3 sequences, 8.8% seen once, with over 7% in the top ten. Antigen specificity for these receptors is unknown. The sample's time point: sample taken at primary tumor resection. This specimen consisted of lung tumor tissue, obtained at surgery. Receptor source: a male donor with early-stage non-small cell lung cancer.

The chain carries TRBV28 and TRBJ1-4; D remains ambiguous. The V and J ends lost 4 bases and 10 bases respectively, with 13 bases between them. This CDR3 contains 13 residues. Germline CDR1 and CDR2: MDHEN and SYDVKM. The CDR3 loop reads CASSSYKEGKLFF. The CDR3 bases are TGTGCCAGCAGTTCCTACAAGGAGGGAAAACTGTTTTTT.

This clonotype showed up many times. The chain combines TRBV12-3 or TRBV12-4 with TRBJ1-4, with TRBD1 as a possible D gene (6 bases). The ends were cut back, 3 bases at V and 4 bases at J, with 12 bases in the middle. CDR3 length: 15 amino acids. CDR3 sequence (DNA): TGTGCCAGCAGTTTGGCGGGGGCCGGTAATGAAAAACTGTTTTTT. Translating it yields CASSLAGAGNEKLFF.

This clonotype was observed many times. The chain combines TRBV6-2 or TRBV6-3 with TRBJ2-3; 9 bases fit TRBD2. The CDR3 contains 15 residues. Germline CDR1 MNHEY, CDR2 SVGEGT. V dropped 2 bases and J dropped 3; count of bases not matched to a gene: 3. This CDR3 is CASSYVSGRTDTQYF. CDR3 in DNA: TGTGCCAGCAGTTACGTGAGCGGGAGGACAGATACGCAGTATTTT.

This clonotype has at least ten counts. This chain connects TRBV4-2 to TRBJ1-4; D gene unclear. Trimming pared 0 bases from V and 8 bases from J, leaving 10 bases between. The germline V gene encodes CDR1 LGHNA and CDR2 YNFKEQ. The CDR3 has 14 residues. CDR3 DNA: TGTGCCAGCAGCCAAGAGATGGGGTGGGAAAAACTGTTTTTT. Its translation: CASSQEMGWEKLFF.

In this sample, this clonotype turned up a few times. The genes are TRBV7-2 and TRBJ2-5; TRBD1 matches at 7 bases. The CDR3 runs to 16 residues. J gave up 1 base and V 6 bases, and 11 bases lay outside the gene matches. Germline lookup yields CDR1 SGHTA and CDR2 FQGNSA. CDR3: CASSPPGQIAQETQYF. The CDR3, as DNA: TGTGCCAGCAGTCCACCGGGACAGATAGCCCAAGAGACCCAGTACTTC.

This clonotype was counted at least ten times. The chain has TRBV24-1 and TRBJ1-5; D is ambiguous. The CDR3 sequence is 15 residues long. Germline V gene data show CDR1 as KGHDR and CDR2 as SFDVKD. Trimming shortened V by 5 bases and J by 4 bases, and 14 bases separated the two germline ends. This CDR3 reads CATSAASTRNQPQHF. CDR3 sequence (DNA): TGTGCCACCAGTGCGGCGAGCACTCGGAATCAGCCCCAGCATTTT.

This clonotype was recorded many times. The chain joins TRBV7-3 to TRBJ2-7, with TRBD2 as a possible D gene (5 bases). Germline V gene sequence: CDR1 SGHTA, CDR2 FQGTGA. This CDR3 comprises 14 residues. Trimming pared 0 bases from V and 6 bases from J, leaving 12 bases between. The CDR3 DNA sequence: TGTGCCAGCAGCTTAACCCCAGCGGCCCTCGAGCAGTACTTC. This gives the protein CASSLTPAALEQYF.